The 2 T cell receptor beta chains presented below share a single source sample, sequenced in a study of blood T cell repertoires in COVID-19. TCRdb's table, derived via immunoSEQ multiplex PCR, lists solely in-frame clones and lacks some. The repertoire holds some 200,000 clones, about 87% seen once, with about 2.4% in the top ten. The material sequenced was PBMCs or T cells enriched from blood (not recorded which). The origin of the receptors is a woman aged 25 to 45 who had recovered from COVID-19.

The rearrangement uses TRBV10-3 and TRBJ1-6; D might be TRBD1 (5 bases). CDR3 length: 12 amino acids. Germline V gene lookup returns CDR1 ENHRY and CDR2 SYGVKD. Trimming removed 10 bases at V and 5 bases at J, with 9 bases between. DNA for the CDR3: TGTGCCACAGGGACTGATAATTCACCCCTCCACTTT. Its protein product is CATGTDNSPLHF.

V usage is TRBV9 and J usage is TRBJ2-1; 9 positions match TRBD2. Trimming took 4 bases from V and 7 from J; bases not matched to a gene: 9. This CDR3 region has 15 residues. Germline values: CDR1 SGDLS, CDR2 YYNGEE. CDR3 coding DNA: TGTGCCAGCAGCCCGAGGACTAGCGTTTCGAATGAGCAGTTCTTC. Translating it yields CASSPRTSVSNEQFF.